This paragraph reports one T cell receptor beta chain. There are 15 residues in the CDR3. Trimming removed 0 bases from V and 3 bases from J, with 11 bases in between. Germline V gene data show CDR1 as SGHDN and CDR2 as FVKESK. Random-hexamer reverse transcription was applied to roughly 0.5 to 1 ug RNA. With immunoSEQ multiplex PCR, TCR beta CDR3 was amplified across 54 Vbeta and 13 Jbeta. TCRdb reanalysed the immunoSEQ multiplex PCR reads using MiXCR and keeps one entry per CDR3 protein. The data show fewer than 35,000 distinct CDR3 sequences, roughly 94% seen once. The entry originates in a study of CD8 T cells in Susac syndrome. Negative isolation was used for CD8+ and CD4+ T cells, and FACS enrichment was applied to TEMRA cells.

The chain employs TRBV14 and TRBJ1-2; D perhaps matches TRBD1 (6 bases). The sample comprised CD8+ T cells from PBMCs. The sequence derives from a human donor in good health. The CDR3 spells CASSQEPGADYGYTF. The CDR3, as DNA: TGTGCCAGCAGCCAAGAGCCGGGGGCGGACTATGGCTACACCTTC.